The next 18 T cell receptor beta chains were all read from a single sample in a study of STAT5B mutations in CD4+ large granular lymphocyte leukemia. Profiled with immunoSEQ multiplex PCR; TCRdb holds only in-frame clones, not every one. The sample lists approximately 36,000 clones, around 75% occurring once. The source material was CD4+ T cells from blood buffy coats. These receptors all stem from a human donor in good health.

The genes are TRBV4-1 and TRBJ2-5; D is perhaps TRBD1 or TRBD2 (5 bases each). CDR3 length: 14 residues. V lost 1 base, J lost 1 base, and 7 bases lay in between. Germline V gene sequence: CDR1 MGHRA, CDR2 YSYEKL. As DNA, the CDR3 is TGCGCCAGCAGCCAAGGGGGGTTCCAAGAGACCCAGTACTTC. This encodes CASSQGGFQETQYF.

The chain joins TRBV7-2 to TRBJ2-7; 7 nucleotides match TRBD2. J lost 2 bases, V lost 3 bases, and 4 bases had no gene match. This CDR3 spans 14 amino acids. Per germline, CDR1 SGHTA and CDR2 FQGNSA. The CDR3 nucleotides are TGTGCCAGCAGCTTGGGGACTACCACCTACGAGCAGTACTTC. Translating it yields CASSLGTTTYEQYF.

The chain couples TRBV10-3 to TRBJ2-1, with 7 bases identical to TRBD1. CDR1 is ENHRY, CDR2 SYGVKD, per germline. The CDR3 covers 14 residues. With 4 bases clipped from V and 0 bases from J, the junction kept 0 bases outside the gene matches. In nucleotides, the CDR3 is TGTGCCATCAGTGGACAGGGCTCCTACAATGAGCAGTTCTTC. Protein product: CAISGQGSYNEQFF.

This CDR3 is CASSLGGYETQYF. In nucleotides, the CDR3 is TGTGCCAGCAGCTTGGGGGGATACGAGACCCAGTACTTC. The chain combines TRBV11-2 with TRBJ2-5; TRBD2 might be the D (6 bases). V dropped 3 bases and J dropped 5 bases, with 10 bases sitting between them. The germline V gene encodes CDR1 SGHAT and CDR2 FQNNGV. This CDR3 is built from 13 residues.

This rearrangement joins TRBV19 to TRBJ2-3; D remains ambiguous. Germline CDR1 and CDR2: LNHDA and SQIVND (reference sequence). V dropped 3 bases and J dropped 3 bases, with 7 bases sitting between them. The CDR3 length is 13 residues. The CDR3: CASSIGGTDTQYF. CDR3 coding DNA: TGTGCCAGTAGTATCGGTGGGACAGATACGCAGTATTTT. The full variable domain, its missing parts supplied by reference TRBV19 and TRBJ2-3, is DGGITQSPKYLFRKEGQNVTLSCEQNLNHDAMYWYRQDPGQGLRLIYYSQIVNDFQKGDIAEGYSVSREKKESFPLTVTSAQKNPTAFYLCASSIGGTDTQYFGPGTRLTVL.

The chain uses TRBV10-2 and TRBJ1-6, with D uncertain. V lost 2 bases to trimming and J lost 3 bases, with 5 bases between them. Germline V lookup: CDR1 WSHSY, CDR2 SAAADI. The length of the CDR3 is 14 residues. The CDR3 sequence: CASSEGFYNSPLHF. CDR3 sequence (DNA): TGCGCCAGCAGTGAGGGGTTCTATAATTCACCCCTCCACTTT.

This clone was recorded a few times. J is TRBJ1-1 and V is TRBV18; no definite D call. The CDR3 length is 15 residues. Germline lookup yields CDR1 KGHSH and CDR2 LQKENI. V was clipped by 2 bases and J by 1 base, with 11 bases between them. Here the CDR3 reads CASSPSGARNTEAFF. DNA of the CDR3: TGTGCCAGCTCACCATCTGGTGCTCGGAACACTGAAGCTTTCTTT. The full variable domain, with the rest looked up from reference TRBV18 and TRBJ1-1, is NAGVMQNPRHLVRRRGQEARLRCSPMKGHSHVYWYRQLPEEGLKFMVYLQKENIIDESGMPKERFSAEFPKEGPSILRIQQVVRGDSAAYFCASSPSGARNTEAFFGQGTRLTVV.

The J gene is TRBJ2-7, the V gene TRBV7-9; possibly TRBD1 or TRBD2 for D (6 bases each). Trimming pared 1 base from V and 9 bases from J, leaving 7 bases between. The CDR3 length is 11 residues. The germline V gene has CDR1 SEHNR and CDR2 FQNEAQ (reference sequence). CDR3 DNA sequence: TGTGCCAGCAGCTTAGAGGGGGGGCAGTACTTC. It translates to CASSLEGGQYF.

The chain employs TRBV2 and TRBJ1-6, with unresolved D. The CDR3 runs to 13 residues. V was clipped by 4 bases and J by 5 bases, with 6 bases between them. Germline V gene sequence: CDR1 SNHLY, CDR2 FYNNEI. The CDR3 bases are TGTGCCAGCAGTGCTTCCCATAATTCACCCCTCCACTTT. Translating gives CASSASHNSPLHF.

The gene calls are TRBV11-2 and TRBJ2-7, with D maybe TRBD1 (6 bases). Trimming cost V 0 bases and J 3 bases, with 9 bases left between them. The V gene's germline CDR1 is SGHAT and CDR2 FQNNGV. This CDR3 contains 14 residues. The CDR3 coding sequence is TGTGCCAGCAGCTTAGACAGGGGCAACTACGAGCAGTACTTC. This gives the protein CASSLDRGNYEQYF.

The chain combines TRBV6-5 with TRBJ2-1; 9 positions agree with TRBD2. Germline CDR1 and CDR2: MNHEY and SVGAGI. Losses at the gene ends were 3 bases for V and 8 bases for J; bases not matched to a gene: 8. This CDR3 spans 15 amino acids. CDR3 sequence: CASSYSEAGGYEQFF. CDR3 in DNA: TGTGCCAGCAGTTATTCCGAAGCGGGGGGCTATGAGCAGTTCTTC.

The J gene is TRBJ2-5, the V gene TRBV11-1, with TRBD1 identical over 7 bases. This CDR3 is 15 amino acids long. V gave up 0 bases and J gave up 2 bases; unmatched junction bases: 3. Germline V lookup: CDR1 SGHAT, CDR2 FQDESV (reference sequence). Here the CDR3 reads CASSLAPGQQETQYF. In DNA, the CDR3 is TGTGCCAGCAGCTTAGCGCCGGGACAGCAAGAGACCCAGTACTTC.

The chain recombines TRBV6-1 with TRBJ2-7; D is uncertain. Trimming pared 0 bases from V and 1 base from J, leaving 4 bases between. The CDR3 runs 13 residues. The germline V gene has CDR1 MNHNS and CDR2 SASEGT. CDR3 region: CASSEAVSYEQYF. CDR3 DNA: TGTGCCAGCAGTGAAGCGGTATCCTACGAGCAGTACTTC.

The J gene is TRBJ1-4, the V gene TRBV7-2, with D possibly TRBD1 on 6 matching bases. The CDR3 runs 15 residues. The V and J ends lost 7 bases and 5 bases respectively, with 17 bases between them. Looked up from germline, CDR1 is SGHTA and CDR2 is FQGNSA. Here the CDR3 DNA reads TGTGCCAGCAAAGAAAAACAGGGTGGGAATGAAAAACTGTTTTTT. It translates to CASKEKQGGNEKLFF.

The rearrangement links TRBV7-2 to TRBJ2-2; a weak D match, TRBD2 (6 bases). This CDR3 region has 14 residues. CDR1 and CDR2 from the germline V gene are SGHTA and FQGNSA. The V end was cut by 3 bases, the J end by 3 bases, with 8 bases between. CDR3 amino acids: CASSFQRDTGELFF. In DNA, the CDR3 is TGTGCCAGCAGCTTCCAGCGGGACACCGGGGAGCTGTTTTTT.

This chain uses TRBV6-5 with TRBJ1-2; maybe TRBD1 (6 bases). Germline-derived CDR1 and CDR2 are MNHEY and SVGAGI. The CDR3 runs to 15 residues. Trimming stripped 7 bases from V and 4 bases from J, with 19 bases between. CDR3 DNA: TGTGCCAGCATCCCTGCAACGGGGGGCGGCTATGGCTACACCTTC. Its protein is CASIPATGGGYGYTF.

The V call is TRBV19, the J call TRBJ2-7, with unresolved D. This CDR3 region has 15 residues. Trimming stripped 3 bases from V and 5 bases from J, with 17 bases between. The germline V gene has CDR1 LNHDA and CDR2 SQIVND (reference sequence). This CDR3 reads CASSIQGQVRNEQYF. CDR3 DNA: TGTGCCAGTAGTATTCAAGGGCAGGTTCGCAACGAGCAGTACTTC.

This clone was seen a few times. This chain links TRBV2 with TRBJ2-5; tentatively, D is TRBD2 (5 bases). Germline V gene data show CDR1 as SNHLY and CDR2 as FYNNEI. The CDR3 extends over 15 amino acids. Trimming removed 4 bases from V and 1 base from J, with 13 bases in between. CDR3 coding DNA: TGTGCCAGCAGTGGTGCTAGGAGGAGCCAAGAGACCCAGTACTTC. Amino acids: CASSGARRSQETQYF.